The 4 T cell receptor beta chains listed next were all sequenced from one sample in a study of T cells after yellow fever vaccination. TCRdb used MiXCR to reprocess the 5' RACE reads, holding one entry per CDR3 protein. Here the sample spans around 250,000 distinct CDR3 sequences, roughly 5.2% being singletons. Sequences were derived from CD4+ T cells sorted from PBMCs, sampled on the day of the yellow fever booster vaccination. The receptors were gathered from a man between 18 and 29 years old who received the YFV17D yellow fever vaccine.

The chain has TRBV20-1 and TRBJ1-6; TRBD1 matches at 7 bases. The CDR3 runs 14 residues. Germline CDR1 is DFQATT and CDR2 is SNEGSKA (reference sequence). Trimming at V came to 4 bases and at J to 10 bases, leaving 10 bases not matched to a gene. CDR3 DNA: TGCAGTGCTAAAAGGACAGGTTGGGACTCACCCCTCCACTTT. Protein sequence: CSAKRTGWDSPLHF.

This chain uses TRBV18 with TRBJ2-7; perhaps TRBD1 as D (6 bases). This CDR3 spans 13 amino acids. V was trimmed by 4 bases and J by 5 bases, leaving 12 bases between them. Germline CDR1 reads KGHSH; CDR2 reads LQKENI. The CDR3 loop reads CASSLRGLHEQYF. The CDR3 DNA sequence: TGTGCCAGCTCACTCAGGGGTTTACACGAGCAGTACTTC.

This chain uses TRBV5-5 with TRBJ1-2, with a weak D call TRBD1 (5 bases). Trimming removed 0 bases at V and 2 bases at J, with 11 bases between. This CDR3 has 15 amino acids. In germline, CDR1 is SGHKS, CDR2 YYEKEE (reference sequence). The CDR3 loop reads CASSLDAGRNYGYTF. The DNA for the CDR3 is TGTGCCAGCAGCTTGGATGCAGGGCGAAACTATGGCTACACCTTC.

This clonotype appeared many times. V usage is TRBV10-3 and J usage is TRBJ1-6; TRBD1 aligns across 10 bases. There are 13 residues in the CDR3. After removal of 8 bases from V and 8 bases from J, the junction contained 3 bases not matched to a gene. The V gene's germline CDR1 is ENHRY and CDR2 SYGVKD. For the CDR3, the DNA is TGTGCCATCGGCGGGACAGGGGATTCACCCCTCCACTTT. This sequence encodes CAIGGTGDSPLHF.